The 30 T cell receptor beta chains below were found in one sample sequenced in a study of spatial heterogeneity in lung cancer. TCRdb ran MiXCR on the 5' RACE reads and lists one entry per CDR3 protein. The sample shows about 3,000 distinct CDR3 sequences, approximately 3% of them seen only once. This sample's time point: sample taken at primary tumor resection. This specimen consisted of normal lung tissue next to the tumor, obtained at surgery. The receptors were gathered from a male donor with early-stage non-small cell lung cancer.

In this sample, this clonotype turned up many times. This chain uses TRBV6-2 or TRBV6-3 with TRBJ2-5, with TRBD2 matching 10 bases. CDR3 length: 16 amino acids. CDR1 MNHEY and CDR2 SVGEGT come from the germline V gene. J was trimmed by 4 bases and V by 2 bases; bases with no gene match: 7. CDR3 bases: TGTGCCAGCAGTTACCCCTTAGCGGGAGGCCGAGAGACCCAGTACTTC. It translates to CASSYPLAGGRETQYF.

This clonotype is medium-sized (0.01 to 0.1%) within its sample. This CDR3 reads CASTLGGYYGYTF. The CDR3 coding sequence is TGTGCCAGCACCCTGGGGGGATACTATGGCTACACCTTC. J is TRBJ1-2 and V is TRBV12-3 or TRBV12-4; maybe TRBD1 (5 bases). This CDR3 comprises 13 residues. V shed 7 bases and J shed 3 bases, with 12 bases lying between them.

This clonotype qualifies as medium-sized. The chain has TRBV6-5 and TRBJ2-1; 8 bases fit TRBD1. Trimming removed 2 bases from V and 0 bases from J; junction bases left unmatched: 9. The CDR3 covers 18 residues. CDR1 and CDR2 (germline): MNHEY, SVGAGI. CDR3 DNA: TGTGCCAGCAGTTACACCTCTCAGGGGGCCAGCTCCTACAATGAGCAGTTCTTC. It codes for CASSYTSQGASSYNEQFF.

This clonotype came up many times. This chain joins TRBV30 and TRBJ1-2; 7 nucleotides agree with TRBD1. The germline V gene encodes CDR1 GTSNPN and CDR2 SVGIG (reference sequence). V shed 6 bases and J 7 bases; nucleotides not matched to a gene: 14. This CDR3 has 14 amino acids. DNA of the CDR3: TGTGCCTGCAGTTCAAACAGGGGAGTCGGTGGCTACACCTTC. Its translation is CACSSNRGVGGYTF.

By share, this clonotype counts as medium-sized. The rearrangement joins TRBV7-9 to TRBJ1-4; TRBD1 might be the D (6 bases). The V end was cut by 4 bases, the J end by 3 bases, with 9 bases between. Germline CDR1 SEHNR, CDR2 FQNEAQ (reference sequence). This CDR3 has 14 residues. CDR3 region: CASSSRGSNEKLFF. The CDR3 bases are TGTGCCAGCAGCTCCAGGGGTTCTAATGAAAAACTGTTTTTT.

This clonotype occurred a few times. The V gene is TRBV2, the J gene TRBJ1-1; D is uncertain. CDR1 and CDR2 (germline): SNHLY, FYNNEI. V gave up 3 bases and J gave up 1 base, with 6 bases separating them. The CDR3 is made up of 13 amino acids. Here the CDR3 reads CASSDEGNTEAFF. CDR3 nucleotides: TGTGCCAGCAGTGACGAAGGGAACACTGAAGCTTTCTTT.

This clonotype is labeled as medium-sized. The DNA of the CDR3 is TGTGCCAGCAGCTTTGGTGGGAGTTACAATGAGCAGTTCTTC. Amino acid sequence: CASSFGGSYNEQFF. V and J are TRBV11-2 and TRBJ2-1; perhaps TRBD2 as D (5 bases). Germline CDR1 is SGHAT and CDR2 is FQNNGV. The CDR3 covers 14 residues. The V end lost 3 bases, the J end lost 4 bases, and 10 bases lay between the germline ends.

By share, this clonotype ranks as medium-sized (0.01 to 0.1%). V gene TRBV4-1 combines with J gene TRBJ2-1, with D possibly matching TRBD2 (5 bases). Looked up from germline, CDR1 is MGHRA and CDR2 is YSYEKL. The CDR3 loop spans 15 amino acids. V lost 4 bases and J lost 3, with 13 bases in between. CDR3 protein: CASSPEPGNYNEQFF. Here the CDR3 DNA reads TGCGCCAGCAGCCCCGAACCGGGGAACTACAATGAGCAGTTCTTC.

This clonotype was counted many times. The rearrangement uses TRBV20-1 and TRBJ1-4; 9 bases are a match to TRBD1. Germline V CDR1 and CDR2: DFQATT, SNEGSKA (reference sequence). CDR3 length equals 15 residues. After removal of 6 bases from V and 8 bases from J, the junction contained 13 bases not matched to a gene. In DNA form, the CDR3 reads TGCAGTGCCCCGACCTGGGGACAGGGTGAAGAAAAACTGTTTTTT. Its protein product is CSAPTWGQGEEKLFF.

This clonotype was seen ten or more times. Since a much larger clone is just one base distant, this may be a read error. The chain has TRBV5-4 and TRBJ2-2; 12 bases match TRBD2. Looked up from germline, CDR1 is SGHNT and CDR2 is YYREEE (reference sequence). The CDR3 is 16 residues long. For the CDR3, the DNA is TGTACCAGCAGCCACGGACTAGCGGGGATCACCGGGGAGCTGTTTTTT. This gives the protein CTSSHGLAGITGELFF.

This clonotype is labeled as medium-sized (0.01 to 0.1%). The V call is TRBV18, the J call TRBJ2-6; D is undetermined. Trimming took off 2 bases at V and 3 bases at J, with 11 bases between the two ends. The germline gives CDR1 KGHSH, CDR2 LQKENI. The CDR3 has 16 amino acids. CDR3 region: CASSPFHDGGANVLTF. The CDR3 DNA is TGTGCCAGCTCACCATTCCACGACGGTGGGGCCAACGTCCTGACTTTC. Looking up the rest from reference TRBV18 and TRBJ2-6 gives the full variable domain: NAGVMQNPRHLVRRRGQEARLRCSPMKGHSHVYWYRQLPEEGLKFMVYLQKENIIDESGMPKERFSAEFPKEGPSILRIQQVVRGDSAAYFCASSPFHDGGANVLTFGAGSRLTVL.

This clonotype was observed many times. The chain uses TRBV6-2 or TRBV6-3 and TRBJ2-7; 13 bases fit TRBD2. CDR3 length: 16 residues. Unmatched junction bases numbered 8, after V lost 6 bases and J lost 3 bases. Germline V lookup: CDR1 MNHEY, CDR2 SVGEGT. As DNA, the CDR3 is TGTGCCAGCAGGGAACCGGGACTAGCGGGACTCTACGAGCAGTACTTC. Amino acid sequence: CASREPGLAGLYEQYF.

This clonotype is deemed medium-sized. The rearrangement uses TRBV6-1 and TRBJ1-5; unclear D gene. The CDR3 is made up of 15 amino acids. Between the trimmed V and J ends, which lost 8 bases and 0 bases, there was a span of 14 bases. The germline V gene encodes CDR1 MNHNS and CDR2 SASEGT. For the CDR3, the DNA is TGTGCCAGCCGGGAGTCCGCAGATAGCAATCAGCCCCAGCATTTT. Amino acids: CASRESADSNQPQHF.

The sample holds many counts of this clonotype. This chain uses TRBV7-9 with TRBJ2-1; D may match TRBD1 or TRBD2 (5 bases each). V shed 4 bases and J shed 8 bases, with 18 bases lying between them. Germline V CDR1 and CDR2: SEHNR, FQNEAQ (reference sequence). This CDR3 region has 15 residues. CDR3 protein: CASSSVLPGRDEQFF. The CDR3 bases are TGTGCCAGCAGCTCGGTTTTGCCGGGACGTGATGAGCAGTTCTTC.

This clonotype counts as hyperexpanded. The chain carries TRBV3-1 and TRBJ2-7; TRBD2 agrees at 10 bases. Germline V gene sequence: CDR1 LGHDT, CDR2 YNNKEL (reference sequence). Losses at the gene ends were 5 bases for V and 6 bases for J; bases not matched to a gene: 4. The CDR3 sequence is 13 residues long. The CDR3 sequence is CASSSSGGVEQYF. The CDR3 nucleotides are TGTGCCAGCAGCTCGAGCGGGGGGGTCGAGCAGTACTTC.

This clonotype was detected ten times or more. CDR3 sequence reads: CASSINSIGLSNTGELFF. The CDR3 DNA reads TGTGCCAGTAGTATAAATTCAATCGGACTTTCGAACACCGGGGAGCTGTTTTTT. The rearrangement joins TRBV19 to TRBJ2-2; the D gene is possibly TRBD2 (5 bases). The CDR3 contains 18 residues. From germline, CDR1 is LNHDA and CDR2 SQIVND (reference sequence). V dropped 2 bases and J dropped 0 bases, with 16 bases sitting between them.

By frequency in the sample, this clonotype is medium-sized. The chain links TRBV11-3 to TRBJ2-3; 13 nucleotides match TRBD2. The V gene's germline CDR1 is SGHNT and CDR2 YENEEA. The CDR3 is 16 residues long. The J segment lost 4 bases and the V segment lost 5 bases, leaving 6 bases of the junction unmatched. DNA of the CDR3: TGTGCCAGCAGCCCCGGACTAGCGGGAGAGGCAGATACGCAGTATTTT. Translation gives CASSPGLAGEADTQYF.

This clonotype occurred many times. This chain joins TRBV5-1 and TRBJ1-2, with unresolved D. The CDR3 contains 12 residues. Deletions cut 0 bases from V and 10 bases from J, with 10 bases between. Germline values: CDR1 SGHRS, CDR2 YFSETQ. In DNA, the CDR3 is TGCGCCAGCAGCTTGGCACAGACCGACTACACCTTC. Amino acid sequence: CASSLAQTDYTF.

Within the sample, this clonotype is medium-sized. This rearrangement joins TRBV6-6 to TRBJ2-5, with D perhaps TRBD1 (5 bases). V gave up 6 bases and J gave up 10 bases, with 12 bases separating them. Germline V gene data show CDR1 as MNHNY and CDR2 as SVGAGI (reference sequence). The CDR3 totals 11 residues. CDR3 amino acids: CASSLAGLQYF. CDR3 coding DNA: TGTGCCAGCAGCTTGGCAGGGCTCCAGTACTTC.

Many counts were recorded for this clonotype. The chain carries TRBV7-2 and TRBJ2-3, with 7 bases fitting TRBD2. The CDR3 has 16 amino acids. Germline V lookup: CDR1 SGHTA, CDR2 FQGNSA. Trimming at V came to 6 bases and at J to 2 bases, leaving 11 bases not matched to a gene. CDR3 DNA sequence: TGTGCCAGCAGTCCTCTCGGCGGGAGCCTCACAGATACGCAGTATTTT. Translating gives CASSPLGGSLTDTQYF.

Sample share makes this clonotype medium-sized. The chain carries TRBV7-3 and TRBJ2-1, with 11 bases identical to TRBD2. J gave up 3 bases and V 0 bases, and 1 base lay outside the gene matches. The V gene's germline CDR1 is SGHTA and CDR2 FQGTGA. The CDR3 loop spans 16 amino acids. The CDR3 nucleotides are TGTGCCAGCAGCTTAACTAGCGGGAGGGTCTACAATGAGCAGTTCTTC. Translation gives CASSLTSGRVYNEQFF.

This clonotype is classed as medium-sized (0.01 to 0.1%). CDR3 DNA sequence: TGTGCCAGCAGCCCCTTTCTTTGGGGCAATCAGCCCCAGCATTTT. Protein product: CASSPFLWGNQPQHF. The V call is TRBV7-2, the J call TRBJ1-5, with D unclear. This CDR3 region has 15 residues. Germline CDR1 and CDR2: SGHTA and FQGNSA. Trimming shortened V by 5 bases and J by 2 bases, and 13 bases separated the two germline ends.

Many counts were recorded for this clonotype. V usage is TRBV10-2 and J usage is TRBJ2-1; TRBD2 might be the D (7 bases). V was clipped by 8 bases and J by 4 bases, with 15 bases between them. The CDR3 consists of 14 residues. Germline CDR1 is WSHSY and CDR2 is SAAADI. CDR3 protein: CASHRGATYNEQFF. CDR3 nucleotides: TGCGCCAGCCACCGGGGGGCCACATACAATGAGCAGTTCTTC.

This clonotype showed up many times. The rearrangement links TRBV7-3 to TRBJ2-3, with TRBD2 identical over 10 bases. The J segment lost 6 bases and the V segment lost 1 base, leaving 4 bases of the junction unmatched. The germline V gene has CDR1 SGHTA and CDR2 FQGTGA. The CDR3 is 15 amino acids. CDR3 loop: CASSLNLAGVDTQYF. In DNA, the CDR3 is TGTGCCAGCAGCTTAAACCTAGCGGGAGTGGATACGCAGTATTTT.

This clonotype has a count of ten or more. V usage is TRBV6-5 and J usage is TRBJ2-1, with 7 bases lining up with TRBD1. This CDR3 has 17 amino acids. The germline V gene encodes CDR1 MNHEY and CDR2 SVGAGI. Trimming took 4 bases from V and 6 from J; bases not matched to a gene: 15. CDR3 amino acids: CASSCRKGEGACNEQFF. The DNA of the CDR3 is TGTGCCAGCAGTTGCAGGAAGGGTGAGGGGGCGTGCAATGAGCAGTTCTTC.

There are many counts of this clonotype. The chain joins TRBV19 to TRBJ2-1; 11 bases agree with TRBD2. Germline V gene sequence: CDR1 LNHDA, CDR2 SQIVND (reference sequence). This CDR3 has 15 amino acids. Trimming at V came to 8 bases and at J to 4 bases, leaving 7 bases not matched to a gene. The CDR3 sequence: CASGSGGAAYNEQFF. CDR3 in DNA: TGTGCCAGTGGTAGCGGGGGGGCCGCGTACAATGAGCAGTTCTTC.

This clonotype has just a few counts. This chain uses TRBV20-1 with TRBJ2-3; TRBD2 aligns across 14 bases. The germline gives CDR1 DFQATT, CDR2 SNEGSKA (reference sequence). CDR3 length: 16 residues. V was pared by 6 bases and J by 1 base, with 6 bases of the junction left unmatched. CDR3: CSAETSGGAGTDTQYF. The CDR3 DNA sequence: TGCAGTGCAGAGACTAGCGGGGGGGCCGGCACAGATACGCAGTATTTT.

This clonotype has ten or more counts. The genes are TRBV11-2 and TRBJ2-7; 11 bases align to TRBD2. Germline V gives CDR1 SGHAT, CDR2 FQNNGV. J gave up 4 bases and V 5 bases, and 13 bases lay outside the gene matches. This CDR3 spans 17 amino acids. The CDR3: CASSRGLTSGGRYEQYF. The DNA for the CDR3 is TGTGCCAGCAGCCGCGGACTTACTAGCGGGGGACGATACGAGCAGTACTTC.

In its sample, this clonotype ranks as hyperexpanded. The chain employs TRBV6-2 or TRBV6-3 and TRBJ2-7, with D possibly TRBD2 on 6 matching bases. Per the germline V gene, CDR1 is MNHEY and CDR2 is SVGEGT. V dropped 2 bases and J dropped 1 base, with 9 bases sitting between them. The CDR3 loop spans 14 amino acids. The CDR3 reads CASSYHGGSYEQYF. The CDR3 DNA reads TGTGCCAGCAGTTACCATGGAGGGTCCTACGAGCAGTACTTC.

This clonotype showed up many times. V usage is TRBV20-1 and J usage is TRBJ1-2; D ambiguous. Trimming took off 0 bases at V and 4 bases at J, with 15 bases between the two ends. Per the germline V gene, CDR1 is DFQATT and CDR2 is SNEGSKA (reference sequence). This CDR3 is 15 amino acids long. The CDR3 DNA is TGCAGTGCTAGAGATAGCACGGCGGAGATCTATGGCTACACCTTC. It codes for CSARDSTAEIYGYTF.